This is a list of T cell receptor beta chains from one sample in a study of T-cell reconstitution after alpha-beta-depleted transplantation in children. Each CDR3 protein gets one entry after TCRdb re-called the PCR reads with MiXCR. The sample consists of around 270,000 distinct CDR3 sequences, almost 8% of them appearing once. The starting material was peripheral blood, obtained 360 days after TCRalphabeta/CD19-depleted stem cell transplant. The receptors here all came from a female patient aged 2 to 10 who had a stem cell transplant for Fanconi anemia, so the T cells may come from the graft donor. The CDR3 runs from the conserved cysteine through the conserved F or W. Each record gives: V gene, clone size, J gene, D gene, CDR3 DNA, CDR3 protein. A D gene is named only where the DNA matches it firmly. Clone size is shown for a subset of rows, as once, few, many or a class of expanded clone.

TRBV7-8,.,TRBJ2-3,TRBD2,TGTGCCAGCAGCTTAGAGCTAGCGGGGGGTCCTAGCACAGATACGCAGTATTTT,CASSLELAGGPSTDTQYF
TRBV10-3,many,TRBJ2-3,.,TGTGCCATCAAAGGGGGGGCCACAGATACGCAGTATTTT,CAIKGGATDTQYF
TRBV14,.,TRBJ1-1,.,TGTGCCAGCAGCCAAGTTACCGACAGGAGGCTAAGCATGAACACTGAAGCTTTCTTT,CASSQVTDRRLSMNTEAFF
TRBV6-5,many,TRBJ2-1,.,TGTGCCAGCAGATGGGGGAATGAGCAGTTCTTC,CASRWGNEQFF
TRBV19,many,TRBJ2-7,TRBD1,TGTGCCAGTAGTATCGACAGGGGGCTTGGCGAGCAGTACTTC,CASSIDRGLGEQYF
TRBV15,many,TRBJ1-5,TRBD1,TGTGCCACCAGCCCTAGGACAGGGGAAGGTCAGCCCCAGCATTTT,CATSPRTGEGQPQHF
TRBV5-8,few,TRBJ2-1,TRBD1,TGTGCCAGCAGCAAGACAGGGGGCGCAACCTACAATGAGCAGTTCTTC,CASSKTGGATYNEQFF
TRBV10-3,.,TRBJ1-1,TRBD1,TGTGCCATCAGGCCAGGGAGGGGGCAAGGGACTGAAGCTTTCTTT,CAIRPGRGQGTEAFF
TRBV27,many,TRBJ2-2,.,TGTGCCAGCAGTCCCCCCCCTGCTGCCGGGGAGCTGTTTTTT,CASSPPPAAGELFF
TRBV12-3/TRBV12-4,many,TRBJ2-7,TRBD1,TGTGCCAGCAGGGGGGGGACAGGGACCTACGAGCAGTACTTC,CASRGGTGTYEQYF
TRBV5-6,many,TRBJ1-2,.,TGTGCCAGCAATCCCTATCAGGGTAGGGACTATGGCTACACCTTC,CASNPYQGRDYGYTF
TRBV20-1,many,TRBJ1-2,.,TGCAGTGCTACTTCAGGGGTGGTGGGTGGTGGCTACACCTTC,CSATSGVVGGGYTF
TRBV7-2,.,TRBJ1-6,.,TGTGCCAGCAGCCCACGACAGGCGAGCTCCTATAATTCACCCCTCCACTTT,CASSPRQASSYNSPLHF
TRBV11-2,many,TRBJ1-2,.,TGTGCCAGCAGCCCGACAGGATATGGCTACACCTTC,CASSPTGYGYTF
TRBV20-1,many,TRBJ2-1,.,TGCAGTGCTAGGATGGCCATCTCCTACAATGAGCAGTTCTTC,CSARMAISYNEQFF
TRBV15,many,TRBJ2-1,.,TGTGCCACCAGCAGAGGAGATTACAATGAGCAGTTCTTC,CATSRGDYNEQFF
TRBV27,few,TRBJ2-1,.,TGTGCCAGCAGTTTGGGGTGGGACACCAATGAGCAGTTCTTC,CASSLGWDTNEQFF
TRBV5-1,many,TRBJ1-4,.,TGCGCCAGCAGCATCGACAGGAGACATGAAAAACTGTTTTTT,CASSIDRRHEKLFF
TRBV2,many,TRBJ2-2,.,TGTGCCAGCAGTGGACATCTGAGCAACACCGGGGAGCTGTTTTTT,CASSGHLSNTGELFF
TRBV7-9,.,TRBJ2-7,.,TGTGCCAGCAGCCCCGGGGGTGGGGGGAGCTTCTCCTACGAGCAGTACTTC,CASSPGGGGSFSYEQYF
TRBV28,few,TRBJ2-6,.,TGTGCCAGCAGCCCCGGCCCGGGGGCTGGGGCCAACGTCCTGACTTTC,CASSPGPGAGANVLTF
TRBV4-3,few,TRBJ2-1,TRBD2,TGCGCCAGCAGCCCTCTAGCGGGGGGCCCTATGAAGCAGTTCTTC,CASSPLAGGPMKQFF
TRBV5-1,.,TRBJ2-3,TRBD2,TGCGCCAGCAACGCTCTTATAAGCGGGGGGGCCGGAGATACGCAGTATTTT,CASNALISGGAGDTQYF
TRBV27,many,TRBJ2-1,.,TGTGCCAGCAGTTTGACACGGAATGAGCAGTTCTTC,CASSLTRNEQFF
TRBV6-1,.,TRBJ2-2,TRBD2,TGTGCCAGCAGTGCGGTTCCTAGCGGCGCCCCGAACACCGGGGAGCTGTTTTTT,CASSAVPSGAPNTGELFF
TRBV19,.,TRBJ1-1,.,TGTGCGACAAAGGGAGACCGCACTGAAGCTTTCTTT,CATKGDRTEAFF
TRBV15,many,TRBJ2-7,.,TGTGCCACCAGCAGAGAGGGAGCGGTACCCTACGAGCAGTACTTC,CATSREGAVPYEQYF
TRBV18,few,TRBJ2-7,.,TGTGCCAGCTCACCACGAGGCGCGACGGGAAACCCCTACGAGCAGTACTTC,CASSPRGATGNPYEQYF
TRBV5-1,few,TRBJ1-1,.,TGCGCCAGCAGCTTAGGAACGTCTGGGACTGAAGCTTTCTTT,CASSLGTSGTEAFF
TRBV5-1,many,TRBJ1-6,.,TGCGCCAGCAGCTTGGCACAGCCTAATTCACCCCTCCACTTT,CASSLAQPNSPLHF
TRBV28,many,TRBJ2-7,.,TGTGCCAGCAGTTCGGGGAGGTACGAGCAGTACTTC,CASSSGRYEQYF
TRBV29-1,many,TRBJ2-1,TRBD1,TGCAGCGTTGGACAGGGTATAACCGATGAGCAGTTCTTC,CSVGQGITDEQFF
TRBV7-9,.,TRBJ1-2,.,TGTGCCAGCAGCCCCATCGTGGGTATGCAGGGCTATGGCTACACCTTC,CASSPIVGMQGYGYTF
TRBV5-1,many,TRBJ1-2,.,TGCGCCAGCAGCTTGACAACCTATGGCTACACCTTC,CASSLTTYGYTF
TRBV18,few,TRBJ2-6,.,TGTGCCAGCTCACCACTCAGCGGACATCGAAGCTCTGGGGCCAACGTCCTGACTTTC,CASSPLSGHRSSGANVLTF
TRBV5-1,many,TRBJ2-5,.,TGCGCCAGCAGCTTGGGTATCCCGTTAAGGGGCCCCTACCAAGAGACCCAGTACTTC,CASSLGIPLRGPYQETQYF
TRBV7-6,many,TRBJ2-1,TRBD2,TGTGCCAGCAGCTTAGCCCCGGGGGGGGCCTCTGAGCAGTTCTTC,CASSLAPGGASEQFF
TRBV20-1,many,TRBJ1-6,.,TGCAGTGCCCCAGTAGGGGGGACAAGCTCCTATAATTCACCCCTCCACTTT,CSAPVGGTSSYNSPLHF
TRBV20-1,many,TRBJ2-5,TRBD2,TGCAGTGCCCCCGGACTAGCGGGGTTGGAGACCCAGTACTTC,CSAPGLAGLETQYF
TRBV5-1,few,TRBJ2-2,.,TGCGCCAGCAGCTTGGCGGTCACCGGGGAGCTGTTTTTT,CASSLAVTGELFF
TRBV6-2/TRBV6-3,many,TRBJ1-2,.,TGTGCCAGCAGTTCCGTAGGGGAGAAGCTACGCTATGGCTACACCTTC,CASSSVGEKLRYGYTF
TRBV9,.,TRBJ2-1,TRBD2,TGTGCCAGCAGCATTTCTCGGGGGGGCGATGAGCAGTTCTTC,CASSISRGGDEQFF
TRBV7-2,many,TRBJ2-3,.,TGTGCCAGCAGCTTATACTACGCACGTGCAGATACGCAGTATTTT,CASSLYYARADTQYF
TRBV7-3,many,TRBJ2-7,.,TGTGCCAGCAGCTTAATCCCTGGCGAGCAGTACTTC,CASSLIPGEQYF
TRBV11-3,.,TRBJ2-1,.,TGTGCCAGCAGCTTAGGGACTGAATCCTACAATGAGCAGTTCTTC,CASSLGTESYNEQFF
TRBV28,few,TRBJ1-1,.,TGTGCCAGCAGTTTCCCTGAACAGGGAGGAGGAGGAAACACTGAAGCTTTCTTT,CASSFPEQGGGGNTEAFF
TRBV6-6,many,TRBJ1-3,.,TGTGCCAGCAGTTACGGATCTGGAAACACCATATATTTT,CASSYGSGNTIYF
TRBV4-3,.,TRBJ1-1,.,TGCGCCAGCAGCCTCCTACTTGGGGGTGAAGCTTTCTTT,CASSLLLGGEAFF
TRBV20-1,few,TRBJ1-5,.,TGCAGTGGCAGTGAACAGGGAAGCAATCAGCCCCAGCATTTT,CSGSEQGSNQPQHF
TRBV7-2,many,TRBJ2-3,TRBD2,TGTGCCAGCAGGGTTCTAGCGGGACCAGGGACGCAGTATTTT,CASRVLAGPGTQYF
TRBV11-2,few,TRBJ2-1,.,TGTGCCAGCAGTCCTCTGGGGGCCTCCTACAATGAGCAGTTCTTC,CASSPLGASYNEQFF
TRBV12-3/TRBV12-4,many,TRBJ1-1,.,TGTGCCAGCATATACCCGGGGGGGCGGGAAGCTTTCTTT,CASIYPGGREAFF
TRBV3-1,many,TRBJ2-3,.,TGTGCCAGCAGCCAAGCCCTATCGGGAGATACGCAGTATTTT,CASSQALSGDTQYF
TRBV9,many,TRBJ2-5,.,TGTGCCAGCAGCGAGAGGACTGGACCACAAGAGACCCAGTACTTC,CASSERTGPQETQYF
TRBV6-1,.,TRBJ1-5,.,TGTGCCAGCAGCCTCCCAGGGCAGGGCGGACAGCCCCAGCATTTT,CASSLPGQGGQPQHF